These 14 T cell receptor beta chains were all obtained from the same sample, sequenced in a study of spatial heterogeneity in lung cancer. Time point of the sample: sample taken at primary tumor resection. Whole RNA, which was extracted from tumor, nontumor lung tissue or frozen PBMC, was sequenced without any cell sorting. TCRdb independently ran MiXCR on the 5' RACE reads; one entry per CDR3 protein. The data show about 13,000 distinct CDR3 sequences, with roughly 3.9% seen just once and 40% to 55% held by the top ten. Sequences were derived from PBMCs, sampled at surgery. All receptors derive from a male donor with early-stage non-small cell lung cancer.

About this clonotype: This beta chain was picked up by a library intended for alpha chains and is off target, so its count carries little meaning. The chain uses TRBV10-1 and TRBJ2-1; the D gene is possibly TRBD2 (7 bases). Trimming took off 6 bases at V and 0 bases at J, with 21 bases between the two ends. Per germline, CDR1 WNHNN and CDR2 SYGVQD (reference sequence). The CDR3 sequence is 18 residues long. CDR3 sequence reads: CASSGGFSAGDSYNEQFF. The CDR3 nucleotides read TGCGCCAGCAGCGGGGGCTTCTCGGCGGGAGACTCCTACAATGAGCAGTTCTTC.

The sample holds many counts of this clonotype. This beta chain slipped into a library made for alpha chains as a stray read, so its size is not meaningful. DNA of the CDR3: TGTGCCAGCAGGACAGTGACCACAGATACGCAGTATTTT. Amino acid sequence: CASRTVTTDTQYF. The chain employs TRBV6-2 or TRBV6-3 and TRBJ2-3, with D possibly matching TRBD1 (5 bases). The germline gives CDR1 MNHEY, CDR2 SVGEGT. V lost 6 bases, J lost 2 bases, and 9 bases lay in between. The CDR3 totals 13 residues.

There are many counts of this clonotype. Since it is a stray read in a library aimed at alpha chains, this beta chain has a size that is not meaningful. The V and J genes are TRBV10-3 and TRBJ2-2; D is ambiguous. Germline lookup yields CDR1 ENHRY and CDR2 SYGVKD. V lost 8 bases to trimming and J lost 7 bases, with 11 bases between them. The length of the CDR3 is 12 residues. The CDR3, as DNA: TGTGCCATCGAAAGTATGGGCGGGGAGCTGTTTTTT. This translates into CAIESMGGELFF.

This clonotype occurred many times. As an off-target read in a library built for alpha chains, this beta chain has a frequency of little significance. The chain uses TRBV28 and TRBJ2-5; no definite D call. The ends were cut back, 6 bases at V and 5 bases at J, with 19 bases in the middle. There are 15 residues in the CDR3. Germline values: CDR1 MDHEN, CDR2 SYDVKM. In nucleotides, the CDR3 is TGTGCCAGCAGCCCCGAAGGACGCGGATCGGAGACCCAGTACTTC. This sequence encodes CASSPEGRGSETQYF.

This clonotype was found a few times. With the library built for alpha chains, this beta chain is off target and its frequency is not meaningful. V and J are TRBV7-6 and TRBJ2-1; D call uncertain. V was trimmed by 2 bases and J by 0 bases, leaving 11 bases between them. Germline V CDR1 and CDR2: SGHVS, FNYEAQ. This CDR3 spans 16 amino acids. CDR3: CASSLTASSSYNEQFF. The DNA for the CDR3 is TGTGCCAGCAGCTTAACCGCCTCTAGCTCCTACAATGAGCAGTTCTTC.

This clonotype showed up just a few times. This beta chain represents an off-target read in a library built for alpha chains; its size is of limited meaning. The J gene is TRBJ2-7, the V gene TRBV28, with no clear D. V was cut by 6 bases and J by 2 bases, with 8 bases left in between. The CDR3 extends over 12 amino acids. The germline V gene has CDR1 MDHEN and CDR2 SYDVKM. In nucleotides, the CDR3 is TGTGCCAGCAGGCAATTGGCCTACGAGCAGTACTTC. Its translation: CASRQLAYEQYF.

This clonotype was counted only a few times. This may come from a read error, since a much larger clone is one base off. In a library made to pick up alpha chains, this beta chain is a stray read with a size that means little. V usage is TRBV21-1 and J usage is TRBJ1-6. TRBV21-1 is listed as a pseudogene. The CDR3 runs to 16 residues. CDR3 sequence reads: CASSKDKDVHNSPLHF. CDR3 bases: TGTGCCAGCAGCAAAGATAAGGACGTCCATAATTCACCCCTCCACTTT.

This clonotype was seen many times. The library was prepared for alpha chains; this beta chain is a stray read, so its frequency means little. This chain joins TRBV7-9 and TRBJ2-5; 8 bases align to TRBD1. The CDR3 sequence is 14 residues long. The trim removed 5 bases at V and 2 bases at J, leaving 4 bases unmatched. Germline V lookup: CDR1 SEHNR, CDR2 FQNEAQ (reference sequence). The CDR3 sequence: CASSLGTGQETQYF. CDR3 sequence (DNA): TGTGCCAGCAGCCTAGGGACAGGACAAGAGACCCAGTACTTC.

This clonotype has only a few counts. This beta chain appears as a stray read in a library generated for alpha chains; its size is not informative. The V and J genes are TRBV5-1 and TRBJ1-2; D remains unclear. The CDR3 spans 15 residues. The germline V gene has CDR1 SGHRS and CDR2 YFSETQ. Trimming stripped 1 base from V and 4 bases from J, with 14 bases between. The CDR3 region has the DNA TGCGCCAGCAGCTTGTTGGAGGAAGGAAGCTATGGCTACACCTTC. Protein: CASSLLEEGSYGYTF.

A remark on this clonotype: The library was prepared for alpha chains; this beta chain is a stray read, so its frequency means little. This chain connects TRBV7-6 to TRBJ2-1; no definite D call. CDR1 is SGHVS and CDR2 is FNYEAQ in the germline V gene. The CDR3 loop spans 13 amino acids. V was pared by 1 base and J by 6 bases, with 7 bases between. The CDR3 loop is CASSLDRINEQFF. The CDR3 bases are TGTGCCAGCAGCTTAGATAGGATCAATGAGCAGTTCTTC. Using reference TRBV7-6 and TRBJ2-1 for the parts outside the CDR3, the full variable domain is GAGVSQSPRYKVTKRGQDVALRCDPISGHVSLYWYRQALGQGPEFLTYFNYEAQQDKSGLPNDRFSAERPEGSISTLTIQRTEQRDSAMYRCASSLDRINEQFFGPGTRLTVL.

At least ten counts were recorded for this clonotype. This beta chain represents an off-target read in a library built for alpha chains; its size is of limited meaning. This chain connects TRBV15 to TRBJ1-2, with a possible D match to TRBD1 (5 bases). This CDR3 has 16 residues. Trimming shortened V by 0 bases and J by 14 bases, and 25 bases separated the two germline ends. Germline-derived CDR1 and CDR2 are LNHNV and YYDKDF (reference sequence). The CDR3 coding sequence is TGTGCCACCAGCAGAGATAAGGGCCTGGGGCCCTCCCCGGGTACCTTC. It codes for CATSRDKGLGPSPGTF.

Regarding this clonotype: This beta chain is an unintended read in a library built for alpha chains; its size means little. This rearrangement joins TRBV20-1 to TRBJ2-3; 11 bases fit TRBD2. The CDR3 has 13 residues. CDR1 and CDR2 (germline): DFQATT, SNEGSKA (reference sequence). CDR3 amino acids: CSGTSGPTDTQYF. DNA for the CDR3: TGCAGCGGGACTAGCGGACCCACAGATACGCAGTATTTT.

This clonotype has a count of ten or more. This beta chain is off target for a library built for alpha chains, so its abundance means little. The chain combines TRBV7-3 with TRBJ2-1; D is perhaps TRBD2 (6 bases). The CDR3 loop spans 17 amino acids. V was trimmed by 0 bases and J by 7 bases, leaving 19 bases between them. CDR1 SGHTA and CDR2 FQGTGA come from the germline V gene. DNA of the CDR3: TGTGCCAGCAGCTTAACCCTCCCGGGACTCATTAAAAATGAGCAGTTCTTC. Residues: CASSLTLPGLIKNEQFF.

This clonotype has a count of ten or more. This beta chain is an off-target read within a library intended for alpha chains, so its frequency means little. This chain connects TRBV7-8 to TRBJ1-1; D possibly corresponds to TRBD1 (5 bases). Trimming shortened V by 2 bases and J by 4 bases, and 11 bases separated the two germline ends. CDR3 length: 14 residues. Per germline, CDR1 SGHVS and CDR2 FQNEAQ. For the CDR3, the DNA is TGTGCCAGCAGCTTAAGGGGACGTGGCACTGAAGCTTTCTTT. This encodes CASSLRGRGTEAFF.